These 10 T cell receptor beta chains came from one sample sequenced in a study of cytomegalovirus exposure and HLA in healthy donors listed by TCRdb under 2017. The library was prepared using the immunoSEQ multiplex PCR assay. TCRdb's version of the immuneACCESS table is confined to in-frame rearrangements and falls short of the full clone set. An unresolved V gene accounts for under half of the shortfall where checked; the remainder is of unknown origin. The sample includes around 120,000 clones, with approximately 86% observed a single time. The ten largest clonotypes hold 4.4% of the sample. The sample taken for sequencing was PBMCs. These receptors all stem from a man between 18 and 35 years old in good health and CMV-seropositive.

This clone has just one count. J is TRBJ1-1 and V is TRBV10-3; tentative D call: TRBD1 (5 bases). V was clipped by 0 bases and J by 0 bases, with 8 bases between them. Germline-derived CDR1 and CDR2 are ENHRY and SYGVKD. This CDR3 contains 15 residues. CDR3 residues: CAISESRTLNTEAFF. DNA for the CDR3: TGTGCCATCAGTGAGTCGAGGACACTGAACACTGAAGCTTTCTTT.

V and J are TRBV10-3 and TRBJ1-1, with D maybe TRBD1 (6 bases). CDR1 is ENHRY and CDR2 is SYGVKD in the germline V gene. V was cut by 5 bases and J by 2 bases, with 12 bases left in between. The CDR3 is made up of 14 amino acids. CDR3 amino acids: CAISPGQFNTEAFF. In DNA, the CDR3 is TGTGCCATCAGTCCAGGACAGTTTAACACTGAAGCTTTCTTT.

Here the CDR3 DNA reads TGTGCCAGCAGCTTGGCCACTGGGAGGGGGGACACTGAAGCTTTCTTT. Translation: CASSLATGRGDTEAFF. J is TRBJ1-1 and V is TRBV7-8; tentatively, D is TRBD1 (6 bases). This CDR3 comprises 16 residues. Looked up from germline, CDR1 is SGHVS and CDR2 is FQNEAQ. The V and J ends lost 3 bases and 3 bases respectively, with 17 bases between them.

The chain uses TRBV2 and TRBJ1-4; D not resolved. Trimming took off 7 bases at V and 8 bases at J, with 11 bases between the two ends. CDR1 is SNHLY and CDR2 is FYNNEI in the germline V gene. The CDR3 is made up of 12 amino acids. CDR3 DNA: TGTGCCAGCACCCGACATGACGAAAAACTGTTTTTT. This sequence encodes CASTRHDEKLFF.

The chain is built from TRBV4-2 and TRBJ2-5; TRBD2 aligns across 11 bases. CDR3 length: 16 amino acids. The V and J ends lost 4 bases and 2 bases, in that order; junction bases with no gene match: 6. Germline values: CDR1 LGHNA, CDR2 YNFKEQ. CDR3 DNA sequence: TGTGCCAGCAGCCCTCCGACTAGCGGGGAGCAAGAGACCCAGTACTTC. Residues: CASSPPTSGEQETQYF.

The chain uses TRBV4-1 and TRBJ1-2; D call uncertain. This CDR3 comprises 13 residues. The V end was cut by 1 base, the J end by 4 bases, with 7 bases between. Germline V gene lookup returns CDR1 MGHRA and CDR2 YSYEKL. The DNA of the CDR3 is TGCGCCAGCAGCCAAGGGTCAGGCTATGGCTACACCTTC. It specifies CASSQGSGYGYTF.

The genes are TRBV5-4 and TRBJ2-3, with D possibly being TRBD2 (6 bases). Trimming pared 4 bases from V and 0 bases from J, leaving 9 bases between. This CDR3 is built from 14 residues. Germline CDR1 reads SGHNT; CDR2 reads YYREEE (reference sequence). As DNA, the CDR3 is TGTGCCAGCAGCGCCGGGACTAGCACAGATACGCAGTATTTT. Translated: CASSAGTSTDTQYF.

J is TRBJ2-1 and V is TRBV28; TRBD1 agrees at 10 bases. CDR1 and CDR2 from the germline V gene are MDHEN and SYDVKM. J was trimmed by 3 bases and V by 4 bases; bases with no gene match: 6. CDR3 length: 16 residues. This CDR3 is CASSSTGTGDYNEQFF. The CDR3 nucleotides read TGTGCCAGCAGTTCGACCGGGACAGGGGACTACAATGAGCAGTTCTTC.

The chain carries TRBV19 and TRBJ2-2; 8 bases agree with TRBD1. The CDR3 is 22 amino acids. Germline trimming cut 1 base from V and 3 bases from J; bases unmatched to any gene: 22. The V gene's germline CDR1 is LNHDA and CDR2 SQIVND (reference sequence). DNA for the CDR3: TGTGCCAGTAGTATAGCCCGAAGGGGTAAGGCAGGGGGCTTTTACGACACCGGGGAGCTGTTTTTT. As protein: CASSIARRGKAGGFYDTGELFF.

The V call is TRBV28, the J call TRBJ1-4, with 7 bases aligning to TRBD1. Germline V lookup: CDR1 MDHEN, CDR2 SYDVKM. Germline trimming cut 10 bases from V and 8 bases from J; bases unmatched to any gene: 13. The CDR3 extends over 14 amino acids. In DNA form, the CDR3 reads TGTGCCATTTCAGTTTCGCCAGGGGGAGAAAAACTGTTTTTT. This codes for CAISVSPGGEKLFF.